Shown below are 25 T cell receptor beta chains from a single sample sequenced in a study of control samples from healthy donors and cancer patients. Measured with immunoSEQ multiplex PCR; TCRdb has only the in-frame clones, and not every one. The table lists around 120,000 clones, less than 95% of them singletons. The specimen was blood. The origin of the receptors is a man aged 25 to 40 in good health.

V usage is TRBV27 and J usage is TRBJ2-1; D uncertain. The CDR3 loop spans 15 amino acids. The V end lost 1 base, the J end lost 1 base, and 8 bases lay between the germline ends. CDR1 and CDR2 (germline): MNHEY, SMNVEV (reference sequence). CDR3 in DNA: TGTGCCAGCAGTTTATGGCAGGCATCCTACAATGAGCAGTTCTTC. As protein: CASSLWQASYNEQFF.

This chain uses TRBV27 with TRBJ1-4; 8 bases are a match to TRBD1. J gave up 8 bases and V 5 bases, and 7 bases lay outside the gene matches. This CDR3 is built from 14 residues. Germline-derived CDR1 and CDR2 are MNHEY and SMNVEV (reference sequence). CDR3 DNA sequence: TGTGCCAGCAGTCCCCGGGACAGGCGAGAAAAACTGTTTTTT. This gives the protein CASSPRDRREKLFF.

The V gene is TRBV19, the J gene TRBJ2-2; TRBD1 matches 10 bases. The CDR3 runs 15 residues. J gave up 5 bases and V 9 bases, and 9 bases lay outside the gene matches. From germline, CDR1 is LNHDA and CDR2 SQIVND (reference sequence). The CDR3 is CASNLGQGITGELFF. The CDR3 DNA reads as TGTGCCAGCAACCTGGGACAGGGGATAACCGGGGAGCTGTTTTTT.

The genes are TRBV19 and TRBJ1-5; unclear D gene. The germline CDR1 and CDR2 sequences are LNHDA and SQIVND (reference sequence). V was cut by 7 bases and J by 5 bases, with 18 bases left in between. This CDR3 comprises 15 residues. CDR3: CASTPSSPTDQPQHF. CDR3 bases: TGTGCCAGTACCCCTAGTTCCCCCACCGATCAGCCCCAGCATTTT.

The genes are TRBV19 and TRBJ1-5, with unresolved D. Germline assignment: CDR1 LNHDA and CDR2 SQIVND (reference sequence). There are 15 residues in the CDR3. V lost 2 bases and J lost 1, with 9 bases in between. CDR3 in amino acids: CASSISLLSNQPQHF. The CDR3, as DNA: TGTGCCAGTAGTATATCACTTTTAAGCAATCAGCCCCAGCATTTT. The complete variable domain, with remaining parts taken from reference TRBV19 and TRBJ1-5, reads DGGITQSPKYLFRKEGQNVTLSCEQNLNHDAMYWYRQDPGQGLRLIYYSQIVNDFQKGDIAEGYSVSREKKESFPLTVTSAQKNPTAFYLCASSISLLSNQPQHFGDGTRLSIL.

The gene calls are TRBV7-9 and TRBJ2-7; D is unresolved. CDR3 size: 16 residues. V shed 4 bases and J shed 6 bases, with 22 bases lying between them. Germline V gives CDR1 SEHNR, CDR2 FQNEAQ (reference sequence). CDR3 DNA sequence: TGTGCCAGCAGCTGGACGGCCCCGGTCCTGGCAGCCGAGCAGTACTTC. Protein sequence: CASSWTAPVLAAEQYF.

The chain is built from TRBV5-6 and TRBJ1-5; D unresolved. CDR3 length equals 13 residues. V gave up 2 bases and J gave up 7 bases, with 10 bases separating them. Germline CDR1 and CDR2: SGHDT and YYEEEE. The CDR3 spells CASSFARLQPQHF. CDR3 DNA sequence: TGTGCCAGCAGCTTCGCTCGGCTGCAGCCCCAGCATTTT.

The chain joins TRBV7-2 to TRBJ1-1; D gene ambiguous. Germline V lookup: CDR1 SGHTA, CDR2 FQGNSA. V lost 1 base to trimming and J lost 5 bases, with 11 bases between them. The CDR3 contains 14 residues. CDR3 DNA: TGTGCCAGCAGCTTAGAAGGGTTTAAGACTGAAGCTTTCTTT. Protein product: CASSLEGFKTEAFF.

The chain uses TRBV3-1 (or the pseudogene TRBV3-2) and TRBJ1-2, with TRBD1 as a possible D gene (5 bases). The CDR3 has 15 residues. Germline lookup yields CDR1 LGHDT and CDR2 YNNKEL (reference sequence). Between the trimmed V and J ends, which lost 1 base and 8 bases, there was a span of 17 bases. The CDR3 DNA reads TGTGCCAGCAGCCAAGGGTTCTCCTCTAGGACAGGCTACACCTTC. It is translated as CASSQGFSSRTGYTF.

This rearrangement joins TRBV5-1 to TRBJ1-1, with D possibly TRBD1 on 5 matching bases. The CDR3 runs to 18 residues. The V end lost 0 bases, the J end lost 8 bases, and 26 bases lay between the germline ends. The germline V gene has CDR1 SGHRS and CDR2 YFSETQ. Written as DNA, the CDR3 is TGCGCCAGCAGCTTGGGGAAGAATCAGGGATCCGGGACCCGGGAAGCTTTCTTT. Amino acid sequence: CASSLGKNQGSGTREAFF.

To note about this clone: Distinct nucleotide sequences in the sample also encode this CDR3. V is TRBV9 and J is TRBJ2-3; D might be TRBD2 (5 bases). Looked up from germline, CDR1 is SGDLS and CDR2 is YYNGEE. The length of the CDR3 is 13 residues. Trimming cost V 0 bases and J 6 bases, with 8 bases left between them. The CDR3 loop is CASSVGERDTQYF. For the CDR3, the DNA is TGTGCCAGCAGCGTAGGGGAGCGCGATACGCAGTATTTT.

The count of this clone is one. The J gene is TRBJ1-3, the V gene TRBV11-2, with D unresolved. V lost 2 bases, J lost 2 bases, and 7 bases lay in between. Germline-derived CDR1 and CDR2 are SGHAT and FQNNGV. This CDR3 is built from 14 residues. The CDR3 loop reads CASSLSGTGNTIYF. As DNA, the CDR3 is TGTGCCAGCAGCTTAAGTGGAACTGGAAACACCATATATTTT.

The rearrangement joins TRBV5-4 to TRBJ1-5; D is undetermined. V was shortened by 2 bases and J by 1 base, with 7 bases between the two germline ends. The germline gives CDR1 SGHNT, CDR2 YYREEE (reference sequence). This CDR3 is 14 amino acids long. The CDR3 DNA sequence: TGTGCCAGCAGCTTCCGAGGGAGCAATCAGCCCCAGCATTTT. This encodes CASSFRGSNQPQHF. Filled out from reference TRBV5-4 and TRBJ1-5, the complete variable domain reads ETGVTQSPTHLIKTRGQQVTLRCSSQSGHNTVSWYQQALGQGPQFIFQYYREEENGRGNFPPRFSGLQFPNYSSELNVNALELDDSALYLCASSFRGSNQPQHFGDGTRLSIL.

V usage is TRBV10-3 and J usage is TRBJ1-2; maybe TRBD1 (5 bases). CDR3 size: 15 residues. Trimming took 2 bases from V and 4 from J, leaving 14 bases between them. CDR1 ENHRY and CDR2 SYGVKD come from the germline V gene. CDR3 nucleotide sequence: TGTGCCATCAGTGAGGAAGGGGCTTCGGCCTATGGCTACACCTTC. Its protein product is CAISEEGASAYGYTF.

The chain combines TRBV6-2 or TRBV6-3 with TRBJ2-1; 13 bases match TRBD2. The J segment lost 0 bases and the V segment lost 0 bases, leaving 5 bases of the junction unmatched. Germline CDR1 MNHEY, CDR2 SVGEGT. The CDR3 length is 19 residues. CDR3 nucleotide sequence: TGTGCCAGCAGTTACTCGATGGGACTAGCGGGGAGCTCCTACAATGAGCAGTTCTTC. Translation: CASSYSMGLAGSSYNEQFF.

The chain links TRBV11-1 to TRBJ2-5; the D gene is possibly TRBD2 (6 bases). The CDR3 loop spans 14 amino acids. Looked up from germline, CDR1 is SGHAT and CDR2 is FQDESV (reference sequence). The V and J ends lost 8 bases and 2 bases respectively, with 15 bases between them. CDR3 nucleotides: TGTGCCAGCGAGTTTAGCGGCGTACAAGAGACCCAGTACTTC. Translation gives CASEFSGVQETQYF.

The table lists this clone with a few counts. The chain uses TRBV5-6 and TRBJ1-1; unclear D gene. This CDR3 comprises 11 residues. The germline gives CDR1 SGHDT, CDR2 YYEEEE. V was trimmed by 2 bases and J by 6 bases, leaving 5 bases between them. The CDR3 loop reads CASSFMAEAFF. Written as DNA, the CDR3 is TGTGCCAGCAGCTTCATGGCTGAAGCTTTCTTT. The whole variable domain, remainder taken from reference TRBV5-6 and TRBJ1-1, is DAGVTQSPTHLIKTRGQQVTLRCSPKSGHDTVSWYQQALGQGPQFIFQYYEEEERQRGNFPDRFSGHQFPNYSSELNVNALLLGDSALYLCASSFMAEAFFGQGTRLTVV.

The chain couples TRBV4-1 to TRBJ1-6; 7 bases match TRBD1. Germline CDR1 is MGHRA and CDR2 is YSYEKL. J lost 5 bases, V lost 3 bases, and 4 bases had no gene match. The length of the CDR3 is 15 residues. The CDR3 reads CASSQAGTDNSPLHF. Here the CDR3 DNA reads TGCGCCAGCAGCCAGGCCGGGACAGATAATTCACCCCTCCACTTT.

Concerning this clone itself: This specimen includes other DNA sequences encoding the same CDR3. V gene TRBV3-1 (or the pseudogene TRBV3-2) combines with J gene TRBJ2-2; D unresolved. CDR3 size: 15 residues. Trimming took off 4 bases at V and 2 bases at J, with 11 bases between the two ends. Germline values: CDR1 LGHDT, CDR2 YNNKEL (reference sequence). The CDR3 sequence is CASSPSVGNTGELFF. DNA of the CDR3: TGTGCCAGCAGCCCCTCGGTGGGTAACACCGGGGAGCTGTTTTTT.

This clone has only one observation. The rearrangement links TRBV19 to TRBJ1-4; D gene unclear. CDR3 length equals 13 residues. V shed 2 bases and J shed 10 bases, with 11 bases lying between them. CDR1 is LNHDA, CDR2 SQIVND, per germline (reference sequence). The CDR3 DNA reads TGTGCCAGTAGTATAACTGGGGAGGGAAAACTGTTTTTT. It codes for CASSITGEGKLFF.

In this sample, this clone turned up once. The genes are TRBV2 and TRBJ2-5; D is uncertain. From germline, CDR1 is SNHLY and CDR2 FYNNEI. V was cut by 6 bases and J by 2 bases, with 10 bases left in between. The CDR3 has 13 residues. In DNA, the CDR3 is TGTGCCAGCAGCGGCCTAGAGCAAGAGACCCAGTACTTC. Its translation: CASSGLEQETQYF.

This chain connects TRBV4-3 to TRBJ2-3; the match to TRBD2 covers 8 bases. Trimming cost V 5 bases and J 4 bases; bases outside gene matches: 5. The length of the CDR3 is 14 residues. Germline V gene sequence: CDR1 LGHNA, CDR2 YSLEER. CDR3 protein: CASSSRGGADTQYF. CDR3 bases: TGCGCCAGCAGCTCCCGGGGGGGTGCAGATACGCAGTATTTT.

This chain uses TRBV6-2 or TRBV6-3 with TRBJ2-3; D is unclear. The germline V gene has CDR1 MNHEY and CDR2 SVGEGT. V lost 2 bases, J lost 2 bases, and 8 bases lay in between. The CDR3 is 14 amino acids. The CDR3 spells CASSYGDYTDTQYF. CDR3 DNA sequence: TGTGCCAGCAGTTACGGGGATTACACAGATACGCAGTATTTT.

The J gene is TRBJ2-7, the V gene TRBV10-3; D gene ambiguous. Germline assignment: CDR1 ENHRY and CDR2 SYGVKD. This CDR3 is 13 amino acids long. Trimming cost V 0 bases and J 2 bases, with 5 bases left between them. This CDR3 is CAISESETYEQYF. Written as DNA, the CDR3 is TGTGCCATCAGTGAGTCGGAGACCTACGAGCAGTACTTC.

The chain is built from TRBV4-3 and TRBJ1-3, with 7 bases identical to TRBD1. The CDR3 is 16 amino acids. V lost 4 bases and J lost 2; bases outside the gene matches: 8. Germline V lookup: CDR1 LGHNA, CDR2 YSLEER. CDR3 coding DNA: TGCGCCAGCAGCCGAAACCCCCAGGGGGCTGGAAACACCATATATTTT. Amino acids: CASSRNPQGAGNTIYF.